The T cell receptor beta chain under discussion was sequenced for a study of T cells in localized non-small cell lung cancer. Study findings and constraints: Investigators sequenced only a single tumor region, leaving heterogeneity possible. Paired adjacent lung recovered a median roughly 60 of the top 100 tumor clones. Longer overall survival was seen with higher T cell density measured in blood. Uninvolved adjacent lung had higher T cell clonality than tumor and all other tissues.

The V end lost 7 bases, the J end lost 1 base, and 17 bases lay between the germline ends. Germline V gene lookup returns CDR1 MNHGY and CDR2 SAAAGT. The CDR3 has 16 amino acids. Here immunoSEQ multiplex PCR was the method, and the copy in TCRdb shows in-frame clones only, minus some. The sample contains fewer than 12,000 clones, 48% of which appear only once. This clone is medium-sized within its sample. Antigen specificity is unknown. The material sequenced was lymph node tissue, taken before any cancer treatment. The V call is TRBV6-8, the J call TRBJ2-1; weak D call: TRBD2 (7 bases). This TCR was recovered from a woman aged 40-69 years with stage II squamous cell lung carcinoma. CDR3 in DNA: TGTGCCAGCAAGAGCGGGACACCACGTTCCTACAATGAGCAGTTCTTC. This codes for CASKSGTPRSYNEQFF.